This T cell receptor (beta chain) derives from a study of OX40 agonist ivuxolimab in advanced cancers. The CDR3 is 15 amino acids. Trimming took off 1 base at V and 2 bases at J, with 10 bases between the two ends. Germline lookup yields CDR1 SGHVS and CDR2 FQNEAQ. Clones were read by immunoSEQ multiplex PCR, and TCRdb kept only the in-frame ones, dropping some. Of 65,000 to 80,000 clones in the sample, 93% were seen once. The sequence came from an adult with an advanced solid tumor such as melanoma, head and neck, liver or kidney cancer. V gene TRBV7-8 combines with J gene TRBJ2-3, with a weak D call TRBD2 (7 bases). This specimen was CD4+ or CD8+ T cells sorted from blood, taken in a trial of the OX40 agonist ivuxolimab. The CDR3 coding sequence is TGTGCCAGCAGCTTAGACGGGGGGCCCACAGATACGCAGTATTTT. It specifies CASSLDGGPTDTQYF.